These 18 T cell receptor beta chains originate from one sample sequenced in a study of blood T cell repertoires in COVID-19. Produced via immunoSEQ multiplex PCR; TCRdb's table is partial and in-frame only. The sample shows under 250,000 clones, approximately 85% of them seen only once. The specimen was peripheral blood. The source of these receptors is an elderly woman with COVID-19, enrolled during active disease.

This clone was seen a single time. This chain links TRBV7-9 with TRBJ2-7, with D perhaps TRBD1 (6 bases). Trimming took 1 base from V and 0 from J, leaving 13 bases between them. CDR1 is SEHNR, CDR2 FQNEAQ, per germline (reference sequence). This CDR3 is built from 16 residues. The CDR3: CASSLVLTGSSYEQYF. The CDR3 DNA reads TGTGCCAGCAGCTTAGTATTAACAGGGAGCTCCTACGAGCAGTACTTC.

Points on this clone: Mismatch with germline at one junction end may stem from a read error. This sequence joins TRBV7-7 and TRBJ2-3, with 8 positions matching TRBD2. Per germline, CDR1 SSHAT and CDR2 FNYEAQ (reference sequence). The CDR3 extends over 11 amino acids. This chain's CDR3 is CASSPGGTQYF. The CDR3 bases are TGTGCTAGCAGCCCGGGGGGGACGCAGTATTTT.

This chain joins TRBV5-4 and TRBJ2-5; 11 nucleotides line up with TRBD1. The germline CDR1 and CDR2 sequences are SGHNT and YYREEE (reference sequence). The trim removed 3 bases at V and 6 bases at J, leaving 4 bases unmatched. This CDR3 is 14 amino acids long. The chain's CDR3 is CASSSGQGAKTQYF. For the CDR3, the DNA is TGTGCCAGCAGCTCAGGACAGGGGGCGAAGACCCAGTACTTC.

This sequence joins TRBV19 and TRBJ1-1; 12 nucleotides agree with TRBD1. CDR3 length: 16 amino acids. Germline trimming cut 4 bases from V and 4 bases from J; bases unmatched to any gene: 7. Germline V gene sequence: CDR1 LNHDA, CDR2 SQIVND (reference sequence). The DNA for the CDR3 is TGTGCCAGTAGTAGGGGGACAGGGGGCGCGGGCACTGAAGCTTTCTTT. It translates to CASSRGTGGAGTEAFF.

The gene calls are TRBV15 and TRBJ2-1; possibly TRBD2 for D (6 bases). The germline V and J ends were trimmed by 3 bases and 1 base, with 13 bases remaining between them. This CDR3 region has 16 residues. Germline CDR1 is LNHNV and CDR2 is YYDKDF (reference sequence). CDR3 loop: CATSRALAKSYNEQFF. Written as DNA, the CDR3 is TGTGCCACCAGCAGGGCCCTAGCGAAATCCTACAATGAGCAGTTCTTC. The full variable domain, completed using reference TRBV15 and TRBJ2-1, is DAMVIQNPRYQVTQFGKPVTLSCSQTLNHNVMYWYQQKSSQAPKLLFHYYDKDFNNEADTPDNFQSRRPNTSFCFLDIRSPGLGDTAMYLCATSRALAKSYNEQFFGPGTRLTVL.

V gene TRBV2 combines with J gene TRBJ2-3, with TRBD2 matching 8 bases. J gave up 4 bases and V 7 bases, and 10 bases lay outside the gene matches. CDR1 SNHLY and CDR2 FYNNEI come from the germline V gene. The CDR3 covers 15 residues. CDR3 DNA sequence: TGTGCCAGCAAACAACTAGCGGTTTTTGCAGATACGCAGTATTTT. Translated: CASKQLAVFADTQYF.

The CDR3: CASSVLGVAFF. The DNA for the CDR3 is TGTGCCAGCAGTGTGTTAGGGGTAGCTTTCTTT. V usage is TRBV2 and J usage is TRBJ1-1, with a weak D call TRBD1 (5 bases). The CDR3 has 11 amino acids. CDR1 SNHLY and CDR2 FYNNEI come from the germline V gene. Trimming left V 4 bases short and J 10 bases short, with 10 bases between.

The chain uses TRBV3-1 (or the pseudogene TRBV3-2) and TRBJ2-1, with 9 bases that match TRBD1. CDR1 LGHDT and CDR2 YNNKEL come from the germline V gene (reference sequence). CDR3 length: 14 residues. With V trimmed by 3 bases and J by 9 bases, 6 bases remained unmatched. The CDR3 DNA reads TGTGCCAGCAGCCATGTTGGGACAGGGAGTGAGCAGTTCTTC. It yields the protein CASSHVGTGSEQFF.

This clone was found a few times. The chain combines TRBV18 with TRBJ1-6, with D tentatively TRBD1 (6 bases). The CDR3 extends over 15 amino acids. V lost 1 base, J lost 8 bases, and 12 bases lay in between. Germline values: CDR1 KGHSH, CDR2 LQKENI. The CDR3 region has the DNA TGTGCCAGCTCACCACTCAGGGGCCGAGATTCACCCCTCCACTTT. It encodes CASSPLRGRDSPLHF.

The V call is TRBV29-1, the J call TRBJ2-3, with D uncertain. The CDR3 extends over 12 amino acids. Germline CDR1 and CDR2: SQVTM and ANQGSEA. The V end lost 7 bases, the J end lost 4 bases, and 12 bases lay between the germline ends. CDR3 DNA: TGCAGCGGTGACACTGGGCCAGATACGCAGTATTTT. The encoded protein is CSGDTGPDTQYF.

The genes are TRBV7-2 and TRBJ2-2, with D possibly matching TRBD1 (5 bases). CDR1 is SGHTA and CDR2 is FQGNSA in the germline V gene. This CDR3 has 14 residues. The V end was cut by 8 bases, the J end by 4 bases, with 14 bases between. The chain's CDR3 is CASSKGQITGELFF. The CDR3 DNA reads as TGTGCCAGCTCCAAGGGGCAGATCACCGGGGAGCTGTTTTTT.

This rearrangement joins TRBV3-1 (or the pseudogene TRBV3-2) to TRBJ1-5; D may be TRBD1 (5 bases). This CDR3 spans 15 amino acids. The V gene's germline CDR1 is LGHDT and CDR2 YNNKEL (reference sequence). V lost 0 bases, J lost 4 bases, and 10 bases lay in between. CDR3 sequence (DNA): TGTGCCAGCAGCCAAGATCTAGGACAAAATCAGCCCCAGCATTTT. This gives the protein CASSQDLGQNQPQHF.

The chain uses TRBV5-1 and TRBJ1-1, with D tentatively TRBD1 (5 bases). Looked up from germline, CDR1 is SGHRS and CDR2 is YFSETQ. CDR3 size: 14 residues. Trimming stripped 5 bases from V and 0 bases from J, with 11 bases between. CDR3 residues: CASRMTVMNTEAFF. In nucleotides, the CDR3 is TGCGCCAGCAGGATGACAGTGATGAACACTGAAGCTTTCTTT.

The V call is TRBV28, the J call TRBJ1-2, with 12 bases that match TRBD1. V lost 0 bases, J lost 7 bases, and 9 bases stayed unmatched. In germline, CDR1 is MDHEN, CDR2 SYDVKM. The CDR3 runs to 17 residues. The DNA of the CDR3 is TGTGCCAGCAGTTTATGGGGCGCCGGGACAGGGGGCGGTGGCTACACCTTC. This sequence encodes CASSLWGAGTGGGGYTF.

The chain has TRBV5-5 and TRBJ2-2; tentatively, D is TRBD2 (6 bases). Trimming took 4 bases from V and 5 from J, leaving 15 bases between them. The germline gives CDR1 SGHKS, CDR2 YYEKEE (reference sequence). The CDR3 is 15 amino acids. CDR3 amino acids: CASSVIGAGTGELFF. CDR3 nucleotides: TGTGCCAGCAGCGTTATCGGGGCGGGGACCGGGGAGCTGTTTTTT.

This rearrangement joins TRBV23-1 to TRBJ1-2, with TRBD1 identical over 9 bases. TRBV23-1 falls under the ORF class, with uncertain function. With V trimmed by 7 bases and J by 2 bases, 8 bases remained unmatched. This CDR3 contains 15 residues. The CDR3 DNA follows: TGCGCCAGCATTCGACCCGGGACAGGGAACTATGGCTACACCTTC. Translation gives CASIRPGTGNYGYTF.

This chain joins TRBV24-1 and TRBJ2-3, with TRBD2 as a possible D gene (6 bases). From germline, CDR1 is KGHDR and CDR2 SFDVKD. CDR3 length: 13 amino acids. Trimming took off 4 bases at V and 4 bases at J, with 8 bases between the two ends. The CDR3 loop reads CATSDGGADTQYF. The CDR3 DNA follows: TGTGCCACCAGTGACGGGGGAGCAGATACGCAGTATTTT.

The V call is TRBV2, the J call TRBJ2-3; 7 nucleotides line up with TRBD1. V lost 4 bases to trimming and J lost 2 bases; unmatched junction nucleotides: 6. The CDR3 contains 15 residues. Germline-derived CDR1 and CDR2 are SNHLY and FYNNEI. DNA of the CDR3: TGTGCCAGCAGTGGACAGGGAGTTGACACAGATACGCAGTATTTT. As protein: CASSGQGVDTDTQYF.